Listed below are T cell receptor beta chains from one sample, sequenced in a study of vaccination and CD4 T cells after COVID-19. What these receptors recognize is not known. One entry per CDR3 protein, called by TCRdb with MiXCR from the PCR reads. This sample has approximately 9,600 distinct CDR3 sequences, with 35% to 45% found just once. The sample taken for sequencing was CD4+ T cells from blood, cultured in vitro. The receptors were sampled from a human donor in good health. Both conserved end residues are part of each CDR3. A D gene is named only where the DNA matches it firmly. Size is omitted from some rows. Given values are once, few, many or a class for expanded clones.

d_call	clone_size	j_call	v_call	cdr3_nt	cdr3_aa
NA	NA	TRBJ2-5	TRBV19	TGTGCCAGTAGTATCTCGGGGACTGGCTTTGCGGGGCAAGAGACCCAGTACTTC	CASSISGTGFAGQETQYF
NA	NA	TRBJ1-5	TRBV6-5	TGTGCCAGCAGTTATTCCCCGGGACAAAGGTCCAATCAGCCCCAGCATTTT	CASSYSPGQRSNQPQHF
NA	NA	TRBJ2-7	TRBV28	TGTGCCAGCAGTTTACTAGGGGAAGGGACCTACGAGCAGTACTTC	CASSLLGEGTYEQYF
NA	few	TRBJ2-1	TRBV7-9	TGTGCCAGCAGCTCTCAGGTTAATGAGCAGTTCTTC	CASSSQVNEQFF
TRBD1	few	TRBJ1-2	TRBV24-1	TGTGCCACCAGTGAACCGGGACAGGGGGCTGGTGGCTACACCTTC	CATSEPGQGAGGYTF
NA	NA	TRBJ2-7	TRBV5-4	TGTGCCAGCAGCTTGAAACATACCTACGAGCAGTACTTC	CASSLKHTYEQYF
NA	NA	TRBJ2-2	TRBV20-1	TGCAGTGCTATTGTTCCGGACAGAGGCCCCGGGGAGCTGTTTTTT	CSAIVPDRGPGELFF
NA	large	TRBJ1-6	TRBV19	TGTGCCAGTAGTACATTTCCGAATTCACCCCTCCACTTT	CASSTFPNSPLHF
NA	NA	TRBJ1-5	TRBV7-8	TGTGCCAGCAGCTTAGCGAGCACCCTTTCAGGGGGCAATCAGCCCCAGCATTTT	CASSLASTLSGGNQPQHF
NA	few	TRBJ2-7	TRBV7-9	TGTGCCAGCAGCTCCCTGGGGGGACTCCACTACGAGCAGTACTTC	CASSSLGGLHYEQYF
TRBD2	NA	TRBJ2-1	TRBV7-2	TGTGCCAGCAGCTCCGGGACTAGCGCTCGGGGGGGTGAGCAGTTCTTC	CASSSGTSARGGEQFF
NA	once	TRBJ1-1	TRBV29-1	TGCAGCGCTGCGGACGGAATTACCGAAGCTTTCTTT	CSAADGITEAFF